A selection of T cell receptor beta chains follows, all from one sample in a study of T cell responses to AZD1222 COVID-19 vaccine. Measured with immunoSEQ multiplex PCR; TCRdb has only the in-frame clones, and not every one. The repertoire holds over 100,000 clones, with around nine tenths as singletons. Sequences were derived from peripheral blood, sampled on day 0 of AZD1222 vaccination. The source of these receptors is an adult in good health. Both conserved end residues are part of each CDR3. The order of the fields is clone size, CDR3 length, V gene, J gene, D gene, CDR3 DNA, CDR3 protein. A D gene is named only where the DNA matches it firmly. Clone size is given for some rows only: seen once, a few or many times, or a class if the clone is expanded.

-	12	TRBV10-2	TRBJ2-1	-	TGCGCCAGCAGTGAGGGAGGGGATGAGCAGTTCTTC	CASSEGGDEQFF
-	16	TRBV5-4	TRBJ2-7	TRBD2	TGTGCCAGCAGATATATGAGCGGGAGGGAAACCTACGAGCAGTACTTC	CASRYMSGRETYEQYF
-	13	TRBV30	TRBJ2-1	TRBD2	TGTGCCTACACGGGACTAGCGGACAATGAGCAGTTCTTC	CAYTGLADNEQFF
-	14	TRBV3-1/TRBV3-2	TRBJ2-3	-	TGTGCCAGCAGTACACGGGGGAACACAGATACGCAGTATTTT	CASSTRGNTDTQYF
few	14	TRBV13	TRBJ2-1	-	TGTGCCAGCAGCCACCTCCCGGGGCGCAATGAGCAGTTCTTC	CASSHLPGRNEQFF
-	16	TRBV28	TRBJ1-5	-	TGTGCCAGCACCCTCTATTTCCAGGGCAGCAATCAGCCCCAGCATTTT	CASTLYFQGSNQPQHF
-	16	TRBV5-1	TRBJ1-4	TRBD1	TGCGCCAGCAGCATGGGACATACAGGGGAAAATGAAAAACTGTTTTTT	CASSMGHTGENEKLFF
-	13	TRBV18	TRBJ2-1	-	TGTGCCAGCTCACCCGGACGGGACAATGAGCAGTTCTTC	CASSPGRDNEQFF
-	15	TRBV2	TRBJ2-5	TRBD2	TGTGCCAGCAGTCGGGGCCGGAGCGGGAGTGAGACCCAGTACTTC	CASSRGRSGSETQYF
-	15	TRBV6-5	TRBJ1-4	-	TGTGCCAGCAGGGCCGGGACGATGCCTAATGAAAAACTGTTTTTT	CASRAGTMPNEKLFF
-	15	TRBV30	TRBJ1-6	-	TGTGCCTACAGACAATCGAGCTCCTATAATTCACCCCTCCACTTT	CAYRQSSSYNSPLHF
-	15	TRBV18	TRBJ2-6	-	TGTGCCAGCTCACCAGCAGGGTCTGGGGCCAACGTCCTGACTTTC	CASSPAGSGANVLTF
-	12	TRBV30	TRBJ2-5	-	TGTGCCTGGAGTGTAGTAGTAGAGACCCAGTACTTC	CAWSVVVETQYF
-	20	TRBV4-2	TRBJ2-6	-	TGTGCCAGCAGCCAAGAGGGTGACAGGACCTCGAGCTCTGGGGCCAACGTCCTGACTTTC	CASSQEGDRTSSSGANVLTF
-	12	TRBV4-1	TRBJ2-3	-	TGCGCCAGCAGCCGGGGGGCAGATACGCAGTATTTT	CASSRGADTQYF
-	16	TRBV27	TRBJ1-2	TRBD1	TGTGCCAGCAGTTCACTACAGGGGGCTAGGAACTATGGCTACACCTTC	CASSSLQGARNYGYTF
few	12	TRBV20-1	TRBJ2-1	-	TGCAGTGCTAGTCCCACTAACAATGAGCAGTTCTTC	CSASPTNNEQFF